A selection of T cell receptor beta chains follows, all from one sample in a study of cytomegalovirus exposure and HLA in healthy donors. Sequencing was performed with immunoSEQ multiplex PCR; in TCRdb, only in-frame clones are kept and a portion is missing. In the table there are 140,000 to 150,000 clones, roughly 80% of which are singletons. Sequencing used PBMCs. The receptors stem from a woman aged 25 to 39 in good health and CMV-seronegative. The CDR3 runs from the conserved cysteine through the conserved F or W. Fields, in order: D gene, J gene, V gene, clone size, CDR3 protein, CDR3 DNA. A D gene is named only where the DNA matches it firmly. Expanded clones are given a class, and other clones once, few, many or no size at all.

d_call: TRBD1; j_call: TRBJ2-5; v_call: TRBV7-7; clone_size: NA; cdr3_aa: CASSLGTGEETQYF; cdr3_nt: TGTGCCAGCAGCCTCGGGACAGGGGAAGAGACCCAGTACTTC
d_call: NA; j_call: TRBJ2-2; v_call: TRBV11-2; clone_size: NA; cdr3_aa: CASSLNRATGELFF; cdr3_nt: TGTGCCAGCAGCTTGAACAGGGCCACCGGGGAGCTGTTTTTT
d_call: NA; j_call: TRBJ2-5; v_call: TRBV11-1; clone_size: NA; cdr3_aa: CASSLGGTGSETQYF; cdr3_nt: TGTGCCAGCAGCTTAGGAGGTACAGGGAGCGAGACCCAGTACTTC
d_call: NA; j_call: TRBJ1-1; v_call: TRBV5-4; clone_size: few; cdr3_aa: CASSFDRSGTEAFF; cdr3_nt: TGTGCCAGCAGCTTCGACAGGTCAGGCACTGAAGCTTTCTTT
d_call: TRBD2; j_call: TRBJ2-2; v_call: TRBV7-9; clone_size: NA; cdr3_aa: CASSSPGLTNTGELFF; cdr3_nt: TGTGCCAGCAGCTCGCCGGGACTAACGAACACCGGGGAGCTGTTTTTT
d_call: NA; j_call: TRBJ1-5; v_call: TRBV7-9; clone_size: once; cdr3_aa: CASSPAPTGPYQPQHF; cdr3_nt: TGTGCCAGCAGCCCCGCCCCAACAGGGCCTTATCAGCCCCAGCATTTT
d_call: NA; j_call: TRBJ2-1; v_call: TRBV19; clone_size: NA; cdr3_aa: CASSIAWLGNNEQFF; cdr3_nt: TGTGCCAGTAGTATCGCCTGGCTTGGTAACAATGAGCAGTTCTTC
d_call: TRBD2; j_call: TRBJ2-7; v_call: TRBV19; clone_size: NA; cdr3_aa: CASSIGLAGSYEQYF; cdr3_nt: TGTGCCAGTAGTATTGGTCTAGCGGGCTCCTACGAGCAGTACTTC
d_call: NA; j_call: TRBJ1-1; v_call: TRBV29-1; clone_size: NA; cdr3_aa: CSVEGKGGSGTEAFF; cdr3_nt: TGCAGCGTTGAGGGGAAGGGGGGGAGCGGGACTGAAGCTTTCTTT
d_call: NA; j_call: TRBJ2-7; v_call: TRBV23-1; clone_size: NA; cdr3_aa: CASRVRQSMGEQYF; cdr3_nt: TGCGCCAGCAGGGTCCGACAGAGTATGGGCGAGCAGTACTTC
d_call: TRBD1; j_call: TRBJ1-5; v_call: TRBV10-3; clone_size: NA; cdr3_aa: CAISESTGQGGNQPQHF; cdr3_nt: TGTGCCATCAGTGAGTCGACAGGGCAGGGGGGCAATCAGCCCCAGCATTTT